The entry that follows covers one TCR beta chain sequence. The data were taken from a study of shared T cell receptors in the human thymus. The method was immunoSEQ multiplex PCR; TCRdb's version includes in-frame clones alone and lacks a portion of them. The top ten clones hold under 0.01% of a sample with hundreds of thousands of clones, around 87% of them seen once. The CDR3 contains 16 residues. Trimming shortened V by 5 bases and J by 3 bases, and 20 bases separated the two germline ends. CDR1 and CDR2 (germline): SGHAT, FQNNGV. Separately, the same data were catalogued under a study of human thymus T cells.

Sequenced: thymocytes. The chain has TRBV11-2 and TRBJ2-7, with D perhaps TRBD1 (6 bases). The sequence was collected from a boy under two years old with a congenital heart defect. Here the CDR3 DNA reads TGTGCCAGCAGCAGAACGACCGGGACACAATTCTACGAGCAGTACTTC. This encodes CASSRTTGTQFYEQYF.